The 9 T cell receptor beta chains below were found in one sample sequenced in a study of T cell repertoires in cytomegalovirus infection. For these receptors, no antigen is known. TCRdb fed the reads into MiXCR, producing one record per CDR3 protein. The table has nearly 70,000 distinct CDR3 sequences, approximately 24% seen once. The sample comprised PBMCs, sequenced either directly or after in vitro stimulation (not recorded which). The receptor source for this set is a human donor in good health (CMV status not recorded). Some clones in this sample may be carry-over from other donors' samples.

This clonotype has ten or more counts. The V and J genes are TRBV11-2 and TRBJ2-1; tentatively, D is TRBD2 (6 bases). The V gene's germline CDR1 is SGHAT and CDR2 FQNNGV. V lost 4 bases and J 0 bases, leaving 10 bases between the germline ends. The CDR3 runs 15 residues. This chain's CDR3 is CASSSSGRSYNEQFF. CDR3 in DNA: TGTGCCAGCAGCTCCAGCGGGCGCTCCTACAATGAGCAGTTCTTC.

This clonotype turned up a few times. This chain joins TRBV7-2 and TRBJ2-1, with D possibly TRBD2 on 6 matching bases. CDR1 and CDR2 from the germline V gene are SGHTA and FQGNSA. V lost 0 bases to trimming and J lost 0 bases, with 12 bases between them. The CDR3 loop spans 17 amino acids. CDR3 bases: TGTGCCAGCAGCTTAGCATCTGGAGGGAGCTCCTACAATGAGCAGTTCTTC. Its protein is CASSLASGGSSYNEQFF.

In this sample, this clonotype turned up a few times. The V and J genes are TRBV7-2 and TRBJ2-7; D call uncertain. This CDR3 is 14 amino acids long. The germline V gene encodes CDR1 SGHTA and CDR2 FQGNSA. V was shortened by 0 bases and J by 2 bases, with 8 bases between the two germline ends. CDR3 nucleotides: TGTGCCAGCAGCTTAGCGGAGTTACCCTACGAGCAGTACTTC. Amino acid sequence: CASSLAELPYEQYF. The whole variable domain, remainder taken from reference TRBV7-2 and TRBJ2-7, is GAGVSQSPSNKVTEKGKDVELRCDPISGHTALYWYRQSLGQGLEFLIYFQGNSAPDKSGLPSDRFSAERTGGSVSTLTIQRTQQEDSAVYLCASSLAELPYEQYFGPGTRLTVT.

The table lists this clonotype with many counts. V is TRBV7-2 and J is TRBJ1-5; 8 bases are a match to TRBD1. This CDR3 comprises 12 residues. Looked up from germline, CDR1 is SGHTA and CDR2 is FQGNSA. The J segment lost 14 bases and the V segment lost 5 bases, leaving 8 bases of the junction unmatched. CDR3 residues: CASSEQGVGEHF. The CDR3 region has the DNA TGTGCCAGCAGCGAACAGGGGGTTGGCGAGCATTTT. The full variable domain, its missing parts supplied by reference TRBV7-2 and TRBJ1-5, is GAGVSQSPSNKVTEKGKDVELRCDPISGHTALYWYRQSLGQGLEFLIYFQGNSAPDKSGLPSDRFSAERTGGSVSTLTIQRTQQEDSAVYLCASSEQGVGEHFGDGTRLSIL.

This clonotype was counted ten times or more. The chain couples TRBV6-1 to TRBJ2-1; 7 nucleotides agree with TRBD2. V was pared by 7 bases and J by 10 bases, with 13 bases of the junction left unmatched. Germline-derived CDR1 and CDR2 are MNHNS and SASEGT. The CDR3 totals 14 residues. Here the CDR3 DNA reads TGTGCCAGCATGGGGGGAGGGCCGGTAGGGGAGCAGTTCTTC. Its protein product is CASMGGGPVGEQFF.

This clonotype was observed at least ten times. Germline is not matched at one junction end, which may reflect a read error. The chain joins TRBV7-9 to TRBJ2-7; TRBD1 matches 9 bases. The germline V gene encodes CDR1 SEHNR and CDR2 FQNEAQ (reference sequence). The CDR3 runs to 14 residues. CDR3 coding DNA: TGTGTCAGCTCATCCGGGACAGGGAACTACGAGCAGTACTTC. Translated, it gives CVSSSGTGNYEQYF.

In its sample, this clonotype was seen a few times. The chain employs TRBV7-9 and TRBJ2-7; D call uncertain. The CDR3 totals 15 residues. The V and J ends lost 5 bases and 1 base respectively, with 15 bases between them. Germline V lookup: CDR1 SEHNR, CDR2 FQNEAQ (reference sequence). CDR3 nucleotide sequence: TGTGCCAGCAGCGCCGGCCAAGGGATTTCCTACGAGCAGTACTTC. Residues: CASSAGQGISYEQYF.

In this sample, this clonotype turned up a few times. The rearrangement links TRBV7-9 to TRBJ1-5, with no clear D. V shed 5 bases and J shed 0 bases, with 11 bases lying between them. The CDR3 has 15 amino acids. CDR1 and CDR2 from the germline V gene are SEHNR and FQNEAQ (reference sequence). CDR3 DNA sequence: TGTGCCAGCAGCCGACAAGCCGATAGCAATCAGCCCCAGCATTTT. Encoded protein: CASSRQADSNQPQHF.

The V gene is TRBV18, the J gene TRBJ2-7; tentative D call: TRBD2 (6 bases). The CDR3 consists of 13 residues. The germline V and J ends were trimmed by 2 bases and 5 bases, with 10 bases remaining between them. CDR1 is KGHSH, CDR2 LQKENI, per germline. This chain's CDR3 is CASSPSEGDEQYV. CDR3 bases: TGTGCCAGCTCACCATCGGAGGGAGACGAGCAGTACGTC.